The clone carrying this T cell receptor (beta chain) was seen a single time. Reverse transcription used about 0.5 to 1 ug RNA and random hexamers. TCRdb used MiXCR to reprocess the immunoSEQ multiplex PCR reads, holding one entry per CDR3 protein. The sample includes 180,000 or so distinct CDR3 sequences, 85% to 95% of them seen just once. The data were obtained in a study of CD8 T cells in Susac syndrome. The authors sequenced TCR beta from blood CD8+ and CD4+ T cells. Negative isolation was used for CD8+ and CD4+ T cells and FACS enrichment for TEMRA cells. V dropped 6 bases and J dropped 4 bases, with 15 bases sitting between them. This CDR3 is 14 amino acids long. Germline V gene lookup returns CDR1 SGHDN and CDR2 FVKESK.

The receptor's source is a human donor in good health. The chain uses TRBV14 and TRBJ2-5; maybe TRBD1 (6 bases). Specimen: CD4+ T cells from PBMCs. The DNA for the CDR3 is TGTGCCAGCAGTTCCAAGTCAGGGGTAGAGACCCAGTACTTC. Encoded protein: CASSSKSGVETQYF.